The rows below give T cell receptor beta chains drawn from one sample of a study of Graves' ophthalmopathy and Graves' hyperthyroidism. TCRdb re-called the multiplex PCR reads through MiXCR, storing one row per CDR3 protein. Altogether around 660,000 distinct CDR3 sequences are present, roughly 39% being singletons, with the ten largest covering about 3.3%. The specimen sequenced was peripheral blood. The source of these receptors is an adult man with Graves' ophthalmopathy. Both conserved end residues are part of each CDR3. The order of the fields is D gene, clone size, J gene, V gene, CDR3 DNA, CDR3 protein. The D gene is left open where the match is weak. Size values are once, few and many counts, or a class for expanded clones, and some rows have none.

>-|few|TRBJ1-4|TRBV7-9
TGTGCCAGCAGCCCCCAGCTAAAAGACTACGAAAAACTGTTTTTT
CASSPQLKDYEKLFF
>-|-|TRBJ2-3|TRBV2
TGTGCCAGCAGCGCGGGGCGGGGGCACACAGATACGCAGTATTTT
CASSAGRGHTDTQYF
>-|-|TRBJ1-3|TRBV15
TGTGCCACCAGCAGAGGGGGGGGGACCGGAAACACCATATATTTT
CATSRGGGTGNTIYF
>-|-|TRBJ2-2|TRBV2
TGTGCCTGGAGCCAGAACACCGGGGAGCTGTTTTTT
CAWSQNTGELFF
>-|-|TRBJ1-2|TRBV7-9
TGTGCCAGCAGCTTGGCTCTTATACAGATGAACTATGGCTACACCTTC
CASSLALIQMNYGYTF
>-|-|TRBJ1-1|TRBV29-1
TGCAGCAGTCGAGGGACATTGAACACTGAAGCTTTCTTT
CSSRGTLNTEAFF
>-|many|TRBJ1-1|TRBV10-1
TGCGCCAGCATTGAAGGGAACACTGAAGCTTTCTTT
CASIEGNTEAFF
>-|-|TRBJ1-4|TRBV2
TGTGCCAGCAGACTGGGGAACGAAAAACTGTTTTTT
CASRLGNEKLFF
>TRBD2|-|TRBJ2-2|TRBV5-1
TGCGCCAGCAGCCTCGACTTTACTAGCGGCGCGGGGACCGGGGAGCTGTTTTTT
CASSLDFTSGAGTGELFF
>TRBD1|many|TRBJ1-5|TRBV7-9
TGTGCCAGCAGCTCGGACAGGGAAGATAGCAATCAGCCCCAGCATTTT
CASSSDREDSNQPQHF
>-|many|TRBJ1-1|TRBV25-1
TGTGCCAGCATGAAGGGTACTGAAGCTTTCTTT
CASMKGTEAFF
>-|-|TRBJ1-6|TRBV3-1
TGTGCCAGCAGCCAAGTGCAGGGTTGGTCACCCCTCCACTTT
CASSQVQGWSPLHF
>-|-|TRBJ2-2|TRBV2
TGTGCCAGCAGTTTAGGCTGGAACACCGGGGAGCTGTTTTTT
CASSLGWNTGELFF
>-|few|TRBJ1-5|TRBV12-5
TGTGCTAGTGGTTTGGGGGACGCGGTGGGGCCCCAGCATTTT
CASGLGDAVGPQHF
>-|once|TRBJ2-7|TRBV10-3
TGTGCCAGCAGTTACACCCGAACCTCCTACGAGCAGTACTTC
CASSYTRTSYEQYF
>-|once|TRBJ2-5|TRBV5-1
TGCGCCAGCAGCTTGGAGAGGACCTGTGAGACCCAGTACTTC
CASSLERTCETQYF
>-|-|TRBJ1-1|TRBV7-8
TGTGCCAGCATCGGGTGGGGTGAAGCTTCCTTT
CASIGWGEASF
>-|-|TRBJ1-2|TRBV29-1
TGCAGCGGGGAGGGAAAGGGCTACACCTTC
CSGEGKGYTF
>TRBD1|few|TRBJ2-2|TRBV10-3
TGTGCCAGCGCAAGACAGGGGGGTCTGAACACCGGGGAGCTGTTTTTT
CASARQGGLNTGELFF
>-|-|TRBJ2-7|TRBV10-3
TGTGCCAGCTCACCCTCACAGGGTAGCCCCTACGAGCAGTACTTC
CASSPSQGSPYEQYF
>TRBD1|-|TRBJ1-4|TRBV13
TGTGCCAGCAGCCAGAGGACAGGTGGCTACCTTAATGAAAAACTGTTTTTT
CASSQRTGGYLNEKLFF
>-|many|TRBJ2-5|TRBV3-1
TGTGCCAGCAGCCAAGGTTTGGTGGAGACCCAGTACTTC
CASSQGLVETQYF
>-|many|TRBJ1-2|TRBV20-1
TGCAGTGCCTTCTCAGGGCTAAACTATGGCTACACCTTC
CSAFSGLNYGYTF
>TRBD2|few|TRBJ2-2|TRBV6-6
TGTGCCAGCAGCCAAGGGCTAGCGGGGAATGGGGAGCTGTTTTTT
CASSQGLAGNGELFF
>-|many|TRBJ1-1|TRBV5-8
TGTGCCAGCAGCCCCTCACCACAGATGAACACTGAAGCTTTCTTT
CASSPSPQMNTEAFF
>TRBD1|many|TRBJ2-7|TRBV29-1
TGCAGCGTTAACAGGGGTTTCAACGAGCAGTACTTC
CSVNRGFNEQYF
>-|many|TRBJ2-7|TRBV29-1
TGCAGCGTTGAAGATTCTACCCTCGGTGGTGGCTACGAGCAGTACTTC
CSVEDSTLGGGYEQYF
>-|few|TRBJ2-3|TRBV24-1
TGTGCCACCGGGGAAGCGACCACAGATACGCAGTATTTT
CATGEATTDTQYF
>-|few|TRBJ1-3|TRBV4-1
TGCGCCAGCAGCCAAGATGAGGTGGGGAACTCTGGAAACACCATATATTTT
CASSQDEVGNSGNTIYF
>-|-|TRBJ2-7|TRBV7-6
TGTGCCAGCAGCGTTTTAACCGGGACGGGGAGCTCCTACGAGCAGTACTTC
CASSVLTGTGSSYEQYF
>TRBD1|-|TRBJ1-2|TRBV7-2
TGTGCCAGCAGCGCACAGGGGGCCGTGGGCTACACCTTC
CASSAQGAVGYTF
>TRBD2|once|TRBJ2-5|TRBV24-1
TGTGCCACCAGTGATATCGGAAGCGGGGTTGAGACCCAGTACTTC
CATSDIGSGVETQYF
>-|few|TRBJ1-4|TRBV18
TGTGCCAGCTCACTGCGGCCTGAAAAACTGTTTTTT
CASSLRPEKLFF